What follows describes a single T cell receptor (beta chain). Repertoires were generated with immunoSEQ multiplex PCR, while TCRdb's copy carries only in-frame clones and drops some. The repertoire includes approximately 2.1 million clones, more than 85% of them detected once, and about 0.39% sits in the top ten. This sample is part of a study of shared clonotypes between healthy human individuals. Healthy adults negative for HIV, lacking recent acute infections or vaccinations, served as donors. Investigators divided CD4+ cells into CD45RA+ naive and CD45RA-negative memory subsets. The material sequenced was naive CD4+ T cells from PBMCs. Subset indicated: CD45RA+ positively selected. This sequence originates from a man in his late teens or twenties in good health. Some clones in this sample may be carry-over from other donors' samples.

CDR3 region: CASSRYAGGNTQYF. The DNA of the CDR3 is TGTGCCAGCAGCCGCTACGCGGGAGGGAATACGCAGTATTTT. The chain has TRBV5-6 and TRBJ2-3, with 9 bases fitting TRBD2. The J segment lost 7 bases and the V segment lost 4 bases, leaving 7 bases of the junction unmatched. CDR3 size: 14 residues. Germline CDR1 SGHDT, CDR2 YYEEEE.